The sequence of this T cell receptor (beta chain) was determined in a study of blood T cell repertoires in COVID-19. Study at large: Sites in the United States, Italy and Spain provided acute and convalescent COVID-19 samples. Sources were T cells, B-cell-depleted T cells, or PBMCs; the material itself was cDNA or gDNA.

Methods used by the authors: Amplification with reference gene primers provided the estimates of nucleated cell counts. TCRdb keeps only in-frame clones here, not all; method: immunoSEQ multiplex PCR. That table furnishes V, J and clone size, whereas the DNA furnished D and trimming. The table lists about 140,000 clones, roughly 91% of them singletons. The source is a man aged 55-75 years with active or convalescent COVID-19. Material for sequencing was peripheral blood.

CDR3 sequence: CASSLTLAGGGDTQYF. The CDR3 DNA reads TGCGCCAGCAGCTTGACCCTAGCGGGGGGTGGTGATACGCAGTATTTT. The chain uses TRBV5-1 and TRBJ2-3, with 11 nucleotides matching TRBD2. There are 16 residues in the CDR3. Germline CDR1 and CDR2: SGHRS and YFSETQ. V trimming: 1 base; J trimming: 6 bases; junction bases outside the gene matches: 7.